The next 10 T cell receptor beta chains were all read from a single sample in a study of T-cell memory formation after mild COVID-19. TCRdb analysed the 5' RACE reads with MiXCR anew, one entry per CDR3 protein. This table holds some 350,000 distinct CDR3 sequences, roughly 15% found once. The sequencing sample was made of PBMCs or a T cell subset sorted from them (not recorded which). The source is a man between 18 and 35 years old who had mild COVID-19 (a few samples of this study predate the infection). Cell type and time point are not known.

This clonotype was seen ten or more times. The V call is TRBV20-1, the J call TRBJ2-7, with 12 bases matching TRBD2. J lost 7 bases, V lost 5 bases, and 12 bases had no gene match. This CDR3 is built from 15 residues. In germline, CDR1 is DFQATT, CDR2 SNEGSKA (reference sequence). In DNA, the CDR3 is TGCAGTGCTGCCATTCGGACTAGCGGGGCGGGTGAGCAGTACTTC. It codes for CSAAIRTSGAGEQYF.

This clonotype appeared a few times. The chain is built from TRBV4-1 and TRBJ2-7, with 7 nucleotides matching TRBD1. The ends lost 1 base at V and 7 bases at J; junction bases unmatched: 4. This CDR3 region has 13 residues. Germline CDR1 MGHRA, CDR2 YSYEKL. CDR3 sequence (DNA): TGCGCCAGCAGCCAAGGATCAGGGGGAGAGCAGTACTTC. Translation: CASSQGSGGEQYF.

V is TRBV3-1 and J is TRBJ2-5, with 12 nucleotides matching TRBD1. The CDR3 contains 16 residues. Germline-derived CDR1 and CDR2 are LGHDT and YNNKEL (reference sequence). The V segment lost 4 bases and the J segment 5 bases; nucleotides outside the gene matches: 8. The chain's CDR3 is CASSRPRGTGGETQYF. The CDR3 coding sequence is TGTGCCAGCAGCCGACCCCGGGGGACAGGGGGCGAGACCCAGTACTTC.

The rearrangement joins TRBV6-2 or TRBV6-3 to TRBJ2-1; possibly TRBD1 for D (6 bases). V lost 5 bases and J lost 3, with 14 bases in between. Germline V lookup: CDR1 MNHEY, CDR2 SVGEGT. The CDR3 spans 15 residues. Here the CDR3 reads CASSQQGLFYNEQFF. Here the CDR3 DNA reads TGTGCCAGCAGTCAACAGGGATTGTTCTACAATGAGCAGTTCTTC.

This clonotype has a handful of counts. The chain is built from TRBV11-2 and TRBJ2-2, with 8 bases identical to TRBD2. This CDR3 contains 15 residues. Per germline, CDR1 SGHAT and CDR2 FQNNGV. V lost 4 bases and J lost 3; bases outside the gene matches: 4. CDR3 nucleotides: TGTGCCAGCAGCTCCCTGGGACTAGACACCGGGGAGCTGTTTTTT. As protein: CASSSLGLDTGELFF.

This clonotype was counted many times. This chain uses TRBV23-1 with TRBJ2-5, with D tentatively TRBD1 (6 bases). TRBV23-1 is labeled an ORF, and its function is uncertain. The V end lost 0 bases, the J end lost 5 bases, and 25 bases lay between the germline ends. CDR3 length equals 19 residues. CDR3 nucleotides: TGCGCCAGCAGTCAATCGGGTCTTCGTATGGACAGAGGTCGGGAGACCCAGTACTTC. This codes for CASSQSGLRMDRGRETQYF.

The chain links TRBV10-3 to TRBJ2-2, with D unclear. V shed 5 bases and J shed 9 bases, with 13 bases lying between them. CDR3 length equals 13 residues. CDR1 is ENHRY, CDR2 SYGVKD, per germline. CDR3 amino acids: CAISLSKGRELFF. The CDR3 DNA is TGTGCCATCAGTCTCAGTAAGGGCCGGGAGCTGTTTTTT.

This clonotype was detected ten times or more. The chain combines TRBV12-5 with TRBJ2-1; D may match TRBD1 or TRBD2 (5 bases each). Germline CDR1 LGHNT, CDR2 FRNRAP. The V and J ends lost 1 base and 4 bases respectively, with 11 bases between them. CDR3 length: 15 amino acids. CDR3 nucleotides: TGTGCTAGTGGTTTGGGTCTGGGGGATTACAATGAGCAGTTCTTC. This encodes CASGLGLGDYNEQFF. The full variable domain, rest sourced from reference TRBV12-5 and TRBJ2-1, is DARVTQTPRHKVTEMGQEVTMRCQPILGHNTVFWYRQTMMQGLELLAYFRNRAPLDDSGMPKDRFSAEMPDATLATLKIQPSEPRDSAVYFCASGLGLGDYNEQFFGPGTRLTVL.

Many counts were recorded for this clonotype. This clone may be a read error of a much larger clone one base away. V is TRBV5-1 and J is TRBJ2-3; D unresolved. V lost 0 bases to trimming and J lost 2 bases, with 4 bases between them. The germline V gene has CDR1 SGHRS and CDR2 YFSETQ. The CDR3 is made up of 13 amino acids. The CDR3 protein is CASSLGYTDTQYF. The DNA of the CDR3 is TGCGCCAGCAGCTTGGGGTACACAGATACGCAGTATTTT. The variable domain in full, with the rest retrieved from reference TRBV5-1 and TRBJ2-3, is KAGVTQTPRYLIKTRGQQVTLSCSPISGHRSVSWYQQTPGQGLQFLFEYFSETQRNKGNFPGRFSGRQFSNSRSEMNVSTLELGDSALYLCASSLGYTDTQYFGPGTRLTVL.

This clonotype was seen a few times. This chain uses TRBV19 with TRBJ1-5, with D tentatively TRBD1 (5 bases). The CDR3 totals 15 residues. V was shortened by 6 bases and J by 0 bases, with 12 bases between the two germline ends. CDR1 and CDR2 (germline): LNHDA, SQIVND (reference sequence). CDR3 residues: CASRQTAYSNQPQHF. The DNA for the CDR3 is TGTGCCAGTAGGCAGACAGCCTATAGCAATCAGCCCCAGCATTTT.